The T cell receptor beta chain described here comes from a study of cytomegalovirus exposure and HLA in healthy donors. Regarding the study as a whole: Earlier analysis yielded a pattern in which most TCR beta V segments were productive about 90% or about 30% of the time.

On this clone itself: No antigen is known for it.

Amplification used 60 Vbeta primers and 13 Jbeta primers. Produced via immunoSEQ multiplex PCR; TCRdb's table is partial and in-frame only. The data include about 77,000 clones; the top ten clones carry roughly an eighth. Trimming stripped 4 bases from V and 2 bases from J, with 20 bases between. The germline CDR1 and CDR2 sequences are MGHRA and YSYEKL. CDR3 length equals 17 residues. Sequenced: PBMCs. V gene TRBV4-1 combines with J gene TRBJ1-2; D not certain. The source is a man aged 50-59 years in good health and CMV-seropositive. The CDR3 is CASSLIMDSEENYGYTF. In DNA form, the CDR3 reads TGCGCCAGCAGCCTTATCATGGACTCCGAGGAGAACTATGGCTACACCTTC.